The 12 T cell receptor beta chains below all came from one sample that was sequenced in a study of beta chain features in type 1 diabetes. Study-level results: For Type 1 diabetes patients, all four CD4+ subsets carried TCRB CDR3s that were moderately but significantly shorter.

Their target antigens are unknown. Every bit of the isolated RNA underwent reverse transcription, so sequencing read expressed TCRB transcripts. The method was immunoSEQ multiplex PCR; TCRdb's version includes in-frame clones alone and lacks a portion of them. The data show 250,000 to 350,000 clones, approximately 14% seen once. Specimen: naive CD4+ T cells from blood. Source of these receptors: a man in his thirties or forties with type 1 diabetes.

This clone has only a few counts. The CDR3 DNA reads as TGTGCCACCAGCGCCCGGACAGGGGCGAATAGCAATCAGCCCCAGCATTTT. Its translation is CATSARTGANSNQPQHF. This rearrangement joins TRBV15 to TRBJ1-5; 9 positions match TRBD1. V lost 5 bases, J lost 0 bases, and 8 bases stayed unmatched. The CDR3 has 17 residues. Per the germline V gene, CDR1 is LNHNV and CDR2 is YYDKDF (reference sequence). Together with reference TRBV15 and TRBJ1-5, the CDR3 gives the full variable domain: DAMVIQNPRYQVTQFGKPVTLSCSQTLNHNVMYWYQQKSSQAPKLLFHYYDKDFNNEADTPDNFQSRRPNTSFCFLDIRSPGLGDTAMYLCATSARTGANSNQPQHFGDGTRLSIL.

The chain has TRBV19 and TRBJ1-1, with TRBD1 matching 7 bases. Germline trimming cut 11 bases from V and 5 bases from J; bases unmatched to any gene: 11. Germline CDR1 reads LNHDA; CDR2 reads SQIVND (reference sequence). The CDR3 sequence is 13 residues long. The CDR3 loop is CALSTQGGTEAFF. CDR3 in DNA: TGTGCCCTCAGTACGCAGGGGGGTACTGAAGCTTTCTTT.

There are a few counts of this clone. The chain employs TRBV2 and TRBJ1-1; TRBD1 is a possible D gene (5 bases). CDR1 SNHLY and CDR2 FYNNEI come from the germline V gene. The length of the CDR3 is 14 residues. The ends were cut back, 4 bases at V and 1 base at J, with 10 bases in the middle. CDR3 amino acids: CASSVRQGNTEAFF. DNA of the CDR3: TGTGCCAGCAGTGTTCGGCAGGGGAACACTGAAGCTTTCTTT.

The chain links TRBV5-1 to TRBJ2-1; no clear D gene. The germline V and J ends were trimmed by 3 bases and 10 bases, with 14 bases remaining between them. The germline V gene has CDR1 SGHRS and CDR2 YFSETQ. The CDR3 loop spans 13 amino acids. The CDR3 coding sequence is TGCGCCAGCAGCTACGACACGCGAAGCGAGCAGTTCTTC. Amino acid sequence: CASSYDTRSEQFF.

The rearrangement links TRBV7-9 to TRBJ1-1, with TRBD1 matching 7 bases. Trimming removed 5 bases from V and 9 bases from J; junction bases left unmatched: 6. This CDR3 has 12 amino acids. The germline V gene has CDR1 SEHNR and CDR2 FQNEAQ (reference sequence). The CDR3, as DNA: TGTGCCAGCAGCCTAGAACAGGGGAAAGCTTTCTTT. As protein: CASSLEQGKAFF.

The rearrangement links TRBV2 to TRBJ2-5; D possibly corresponds to TRBD2 (5 bases). The CDR3 consists of 14 residues. Germline loops: CDR1 SNHLY, CDR2 FYNNEI. V was cut by 3 bases and J by 5 bases, with 13 bases left in between. The chain's CDR3 is CASSDRSRGETQYF. The CDR3 nucleotides read TGTGCCAGCAGTGATAGGTCCCGAGGGGAGACCCAGTACTTC.

In DNA, the CDR3 is TGTGCCAGCTCACCCGGGACTAGCGGGCTTCGGGGCAATGAGCAGTTCTTC. This codes for CASSPGTSGLRGNEQFF. The chain recombines TRBV18 with TRBJ2-1; TRBD2 matches at 12 bases. The CDR3 extends over 17 amino acids. V gave up 3 bases and J gave up 6 bases; unmatched junction bases: 9. Germline V gene data show CDR1 as KGHSH and CDR2 as LQKENI.

Regarding this clone: The sample contains more than one DNA sequence encoding this CDR3. CDR3 nucleotides: TGTGCCAGCTCACCACTGAGCGATCAGCCCCAGCATTTT. It specifies CASSPLSDQPQHF. The V gene is TRBV18, the J gene TRBJ1-5; D remains unclear. CDR1 and CDR2 from the germline V gene are KGHSH and LQKENI. Between the trimmed V and J ends, which lost 1 base and 5 bases, there was a span of 6 bases. The CDR3 sequence is 13 residues long.

This clone was counted only a few times. V and J are TRBV2 and TRBJ2-3; D ambiguous. The V end was cut by 11 bases, the J end by 1 base, with 13 bases between. The germline gives CDR1 SNHLY, CDR2 FYNNEI. This CDR3 region has 13 residues. The CDR3 sequence: CAGNSQGTDTQYF. The CDR3 DNA sequence: TGTGCCGGAAACAGCCAGGGCACAGATACGCAGTATTTT.

The chain employs TRBV6-1 and TRBJ1-2; possibly TRBD1 for D (5 bases). This CDR3 region has 15 residues. The V gene's germline CDR1 is MNHNS and CDR2 SASEGT. V gave up 2 bases and J gave up 7 bases, with 17 bases separating them. CDR3 loop: CASSESGHPIAGYTF. CDR3 DNA sequence: TGTGCCAGCAGTGAAAGTGGACACCCGATAGCTGGCTACACCTTC.

In this sample, this clone turned up a few times. V gene TRBV9 combines with J gene TRBJ2-1, with 12 bases fitting TRBD2. CDR1 and CDR2 (germline): SGDLS, YYNGEE. This CDR3 has 18 residues. V trimming: 0 bases; J trimming: 4 bases; junction bases outside the gene matches: 8. The CDR3 protein is CASSVASGRALRYNEQFF. CDR3 in DNA: TGTGCCAGCAGCGTAGCTAGCGGGAGGGCCTTGAGATACAATGAGCAGTTCTTC.

This clone occurred a few times. This rearrangement joins TRBV28 to TRBJ2-7, with unresolved D. The CDR3 consists of 14 residues. Trimming removed 3 bases from V and 3 bases from J, with 12 bases in between. Germline V CDR1 and CDR2: MDHEN, SYDVKM. CDR3 bases: TGTGCCAGCAGTTTCGCCCAAGCGAGCTACGAGCAGTACTTC. As protein: CASSFAQASYEQYF.